These 32 T cell receptor beta chains share one sample of origin, sequenced in a study of blood T cells in healthy people across ages (dated by TCRdb to between 2015 and 2016). Libraries were prepared through 5' RACE. Sequencing instrument: Illumina HiSeq 2500. A second PCR of about 7 to 12 cycles was run with a J-beta primer mix and a sample-barcoded 5' primer. TCRdb reran the public reads through fastp at Q25 and MiXCR, keeping productive beta chains. Rows merge per CDR3 protein into single entries with the most common DNA and genes. This sample gives hundreds of thousands of distinct CDR3 sequences in total; approximately 53% of them show up just once. The ten largest clones add up to more than 25% of the sample. The sequencing sample was made of blood. These receptors originate from a man aged 35-49 years in good health.

This chain uses TRBV14 with TRBJ2-7; 9 bases line up with TRBD2. CDR1 and CDR2 (germline): SGHDN, FVKESK. Trimming at V came to 1 base and at J to 2 bases, leaving 9 bases not matched to a gene. The CDR3 totals 17 residues. CDR3 coding DNA: TGTGCCAGCAGCCAAGTACAGAGTAGCGGGAGTACCTACGAGCAGTACTTC. As protein: CASSQVQSSGSTYEQYF.

This clonotype appeared once. The chain combines TRBV7-9 with TRBJ1-2, with D possibly matching TRBD1 (6 bases). Trimming shortened V by 3 bases and J by 7 bases, and 9 bases separated the two germline ends. The CDR3 has 12 residues. Germline V lookup: CDR1 SEHNR, CDR2 FQNEAQ (reference sequence). The CDR3 nucleotides read TGTGCCAGCAGCTTGGGGGCTAGTGGCTACACCTTC. The encoded protein is CASSLGASGYTF. The whole variable domain, remainder taken from reference TRBV7-9 and TRBJ1-2, is DTGVSQNPRHKITKRGQNVTFRCDPISEHNRLYWYRQTLGQGPEFLTYFQNEAQLEKSRLLSDRFSAERPKGSFSTLEIQRTEQGDSAMYLCASSLGASGYTFGSGTRLTVV.

The chain couples TRBV20-1 to TRBJ2-7, with D unresolved. Trimming shortened V by 3 bases and J by 7 bases, and 19 bases separated the two germline ends. Germline CDR1 reads DFQATT; CDR2 reads SNEGSKA (reference sequence). The CDR3 has 14 residues. The CDR3: CSASRPALSGEQYF. In DNA form, the CDR3 reads TGCAGTGCTAGCCGACCGGCTCTCTCCGGAGAGCAGTACTTC.

CDR3 coding DNA: TGTGCCAGCAGTTTTAGCGGGAGGTTGGAGACCCAGTACTTC. It specifies CASSFSGRLETQYF. The J gene is TRBJ2-5, the V gene TRBV12-3 or TRBV12-4; 10 bases fit TRBD2. The CDR3 has 14 residues. V shed 3 bases and J 5 bases; nucleotides not matched to a gene: 3.

The V and J genes are TRBV7-8 and TRBJ2-1; 9 nucleotides line up with TRBD1. The V gene's germline CDR1 is SGHVS and CDR2 FQNEAQ. The CDR3 loop spans 19 amino acids. V dropped 4 bases and J dropped 5; count of bases not matched to a gene: 18. The CDR3 nucleotides are TGTGCCAGCAGCTCACCGGGACAGGGCCCCATGGGCGCTGACAATGAGCAGTTCTTC. Translation gives CASSSPGQGPMGADNEQFF.

This clonotype was seen a few times. The chain joins TRBV29-1 to TRBJ2-7; D is perhaps TRBD2 (5 bases). The ends were cut back, 1 base at V and 0 bases at J, with 10 bases in the middle. CDR3 length equals 14 residues. The germline V gene has CDR1 SQVTM and CDR2 ANQGSEA. CDR3 region: CSVEVGGYSYEQYF. DNA for the CDR3: TGCAGCGTTGAAGTCGGAGGTTACTCCTACGAGCAGTACTTC.

The V call is TRBV6-5, the J call TRBJ2-1; possibly TRBD2 for D (6 bases). This CDR3 contains 20 residues. Deletions cut 0 bases from V and 5 bases from J, with 26 bases between. CDR1 and CDR2 from the germline V gene are MNHEY and SVGAGI. The CDR3 spells CASSYSVQDSGTERDNEQFF. CDR3 coding DNA: TGTGCCAGCAGTTACTCCGTGCAGGATAGCGGAACAGAACGCGACAATGAGCAGTTCTTC.

The CDR3 coding sequence is TGTGCTAGTGCCCTTAAAGGGGGGCCGTACGAGCAGTACTTC. This sequence encodes CASALKGGPYEQYF. The rearrangement uses TRBV12-5 and TRBJ2-4; D might be TRBD1 or TRBD2, each matching 6 bases. The J call may be incorrect, as the DNA end agrees better with TRBJ2-7. The CDR3 contains 14 residues. The V gene's germline CDR1 is LGHNT and CDR2 FRNRAP.

This chain uses TRBV28 with TRBJ2-1; TRBD2 matches 7 bases. Germline CDR1 MDHEN, CDR2 SYDVKM. The CDR3 spans 14 residues. V shed 3 bases, J shed 9 bases, and the junction held 8 bases outside the gene matches. As DNA, the CDR3 is TGTGCCAGCAGTTTTCGGGGGGAGGCAGGTGAGCAGTTCTTC. Residues: CASSFRGEAGEQFF.

The sample holds a few counts of this clonotype. The V gene is TRBV28, the J gene TRBJ2-3; D gene uncertain. The CDR3 consists of 11 residues. Per the germline V gene, CDR1 is MDHEN and CDR2 is SYDVKM. V was cut by 10 bases and J by 8 bases, with 13 bases left in between. The CDR3 loop is CATYQFVTQYF. In DNA form, the CDR3 reads TGTGCCACCTACCAGTTTGTTACGCAGTATTTT.

This chain links TRBV18 with TRBJ2-5; 8 bases are shared with TRBD1. V trimming: 3 bases; J trimming: 5 bases; junction bases outside the gene matches: 8. Germline V CDR1 and CDR2: KGHSH, LQKENI. The CDR3 spans 15 residues. For the CDR3, the DNA is TGTGCCAGCTCACCGGATCAGGGGGCGGAGGAGACCCAGTACTTC. Translating gives CASSPDQGAEETQYF.

This chain uses TRBV27 with TRBJ1-2, with TRBD1 identical over 7 bases. From germline, CDR1 is MNHEY and CDR2 SMNVEV (reference sequence). The CDR3 spans 13 residues. Trimming took 4 bases from V and 5 from J; bases not matched to a gene: 4. The CDR3 nucleotides read TGTGCCAGCAGTTGGGACAGTCGTTATGGCTACACCTTC. The encoded protein is CASSWDSRYGYTF.

This clonotype has ten or more counts. The V gene is TRBV4-2, the J gene TRBJ2-7; TRBD2 agrees at 9 bases. In germline, CDR1 is LGHNA, CDR2 YNFKEQ. This CDR3 has 14 residues. Trimming took 1 base from V and 5 from J; bases not matched to a gene: 3. CDR3 region: CASSQVASGNEQYF. The CDR3 coding sequence is TGTGCCAGCAGCCAAGTAGCTAGCGGGAACGAGCAGTACTTC.

J is TRBJ2-2 and V is TRBV5-5, with 8 positions matching TRBD1. From germline, CDR1 is SGHKS and CDR2 YYEKEE (reference sequence). The J segment lost 0 bases and the V segment lost 5 bases, leaving 9 bases of the junction unmatched. The CDR3 runs to 17 residues. In nucleotides, the CDR3 is TGTGCCAGCAGGTCGGGCCCGACAGGGGCGAACACCGGGGAGCTGTTTTTT. Translating it yields CASRSGPTGANTGELFF.

This clonotype was seen a handful of times. V gene TRBV10-3 combines with J gene TRBJ2-5; D is unresolved. Trimming removed 10 bases at V and 2 bases at J, with 14 bases between. Germline V gene sequence: CDR1 ENHRY, CDR2 SYGVKD. The CDR3 is made up of 13 amino acids. CDR3 sequence reads: CATCSGPQETQYF. CDR3 sequence (DNA): TGTGCCACCTGCAGTGGGCCTCAAGAGACCCAGTACTTC.

This chain links TRBV2 with TRBJ2-3; 11 nucleotides align to TRBD2. CDR1 is SNHLY and CDR2 is FYNNEI in the germline V gene. The CDR3 extends over 14 amino acids. V shed 10 bases, J shed 4 bases, and the junction held 7 bases outside the gene matches. CDR3 DNA sequence: TGTGCCACCGCGACTAGCGGGGCGTCAGATACGCAGTATTTT. It translates to CATATSGASDTQYF.

The chain uses TRBV12-3 or TRBV12-4 and TRBJ2-1, with 7 nucleotides matching TRBD2. The CDR3 has 14 amino acids. Germline trimming cut 3 bases from V and 6 bases from J; bases unmatched to any gene: 5. The CDR3 region is CASSFGGGLNEQFF. The CDR3 coding sequence is TGTGCCAGCAGTTTTGGGGGGGGTCTCAATGAGCAGTTCTTC.

The table lists this clonotype with a count of one. The chain uses TRBV7-8 and TRBJ2-5, with 9 bases identical to TRBD2. The CDR3 loop spans 17 amino acids. The ends lost 3 bases at V and 2 bases at J; junction bases unmatched: 10. CDR1 SGHVS and CDR2 FQNEAQ come from the germline V gene. The CDR3 protein is CASSFASGMSIQETQYF. The CDR3 DNA reads TGTGCCAGCAGCTTCGCTAGCGGGATGTCTATTCAAGAGACCCAGTACTTC.

The rearrangement links TRBV4-3 to TRBJ2-1, with 14 nucleotides matching TRBD2. V lost 0 bases to trimming and J lost 6 bases; unmatched junction nucleotides: 1. Germline-derived CDR1 and CDR2 are LGHNA and YSLEER. The CDR3 is made up of 16 amino acids. CDR3 coding DNA: TGCGCCAGCAGCCAAGAGGGACTAGCGGGAGTCAATGAGCAGTTCTTC. Translating gives CASSQEGLAGVNEQFF.

The V call is TRBV25-1, the J call TRBJ2-1, with 8 nucleotides matching TRBD1. Germline V lookup: CDR1 MGHDK, CDR2 SYGVNS. The V gene end was trimmed by 6 bases and the J gene end by 10 bases; junction bases not matched to a gene: 14. This CDR3 is 15 amino acids long. Here the CDR3 reads CASRERQGRFGEQFF. The CDR3 nucleotides are TGTGCCAGCAGGGAAAGACAGGGGCGATTCGGGGAGCAGTTCTTC.

This clonotype was seen a few times. The CDR3 nucleotides are TGTGCCACCGCCTCGCCTCTCACAGATACGCAGTATTTT. Residues: CATASPLTDTQYF. V is TRBV24-1 and J is TRBJ2-3, with no clear D. Germline values: CDR1 KGHDR, CDR2 SFDVKD. The CDR3 extends over 13 amino acids. V was cut by 9 bases and J by 2 bases, with 11 bases left in between.

The chain combines TRBV20-1 with TRBJ2-7, with 11 bases identical to TRBD2. Germline V lookup: CDR1 DFQATT, CDR2 SNEGSKA (reference sequence). The CDR3 contains 13 residues. J gave up 4 bases and V 5 bases, and 4 bases lay outside the gene matches. DNA for the CDR3: TGCAGTGCTGGGGGACTAGCGGAATACGAGCAGTACTTC. Protein product: CSAGGLAEYEQYF.

This chain connects TRBV20-1 to TRBJ1-2; 8 bases line up with TRBD1. The junction had 10 bases not matched to a gene; V was cut back by 3 bases and J by 4 bases. CDR3 length: 15 amino acids. Germline values: CDR1 DFQATT, CDR2 SNEGSKA (reference sequence). The CDR3 DNA is TGCAGTGCTAGTCCCGGGACAGGTTCCCCCTATGGCTACACCTTC. It translates to CSASPGTGSPYGYTF.

On this clonotype: A much more abundant neighbour one base away suggests this may be a read error. This chain uses TRBV28 with TRBJ2-1; 13 bases agree with TRBD2. The DNA end lines up better with TRBJ2-7; the J call may be wrong. Germline CDR1 and CDR2: MDHEN and SYDVKM. The CDR3 sequence is 17 residues long. This chain's CDR3 is CASRENPGTSGNNEQYF. The DNA for the CDR3 is TGTGCCAGCAGAGAGAATCCCGGGACTAGCGGGAACAATGAGCAGTACTTC.

This chain links TRBV28 with TRBJ1-5; D ambiguous. CDR1 is MDHEN and CDR2 is SYDVKM in the germline V gene. V was shortened by 2 bases and J by 1 base, with 9 bases between the two germline ends. The CDR3 is 15 amino acids. The CDR3 protein is CASSLGGQSNQPQHF. CDR3 sequence (DNA): TGTGCCAGCAGTTTAGGTGGGCAGAGCAATCAGCCCCAGCATTTT.

This clonotype has ten or more counts. The chain is built from TRBV11-3 and TRBJ2-7; maybe TRBD1 (5 bases). The CDR3 has 14 residues. Germline CDR1 is SGHNT and CDR2 is YENEEA. V lost 1 base, J lost 4 bases, and 11 bases lay in between. CDR3 amino acids: CASSLGGADYEQYF. Here the CDR3 DNA reads TGTGCCAGCAGCTTAGGGGGCGCGGATTACGAGCAGTACTTC.

In its sample, this clonotype was seen a few times. This chain joins TRBV28 and TRBJ2-7; 7 bases align to TRBD1. The V gene end was trimmed by 6 bases and the J gene end by 2 bases; junction bases not matched to a gene: 7. CDR3 length: 14 residues. CDR1 is MDHEN and CDR2 is SYDVKM in the germline V gene. CDR3 DNA: TGTGCCAGCAGGACCGGGACAGACACCTACGAGCAGTACTTC. Translation: CASRTGTDTYEQYF.

The V and J genes are TRBV7-9 and TRBJ2-3; D call uncertain. The CDR3 extends over 13 amino acids. With 1 base removed from V and 2 bases from J, the gap between germline ends came to 4 bases. CDR1 is SEHNR and CDR2 is FQNEAQ in the germline V gene (reference sequence). The CDR3 reads CASSLENTDTQYF. Written as DNA, the CDR3 is TGTGCCAGCAGCTTAGAAAACACAGATACGCAGTATTTT.

J is TRBJ2-3 and V is TRBV7-9; TRBD1 or TRBD2 may be the D gene (5 bases each). The ends were cut back, 4 bases at V and 4 bases at J, with 15 bases in the middle. The CDR3 totals 15 residues. Germline V gene sequence: CDR1 SEHNR, CDR2 FQNEAQ (reference sequence). CDR3 amino acids: CASSSAGTPADTQYF. The CDR3 DNA follows: TGTGCCAGCAGCTCCGCCGGGACCCCTGCAGATACGCAGTATTTT.

The chain has TRBV4-1 and TRBJ2-5; 10 nucleotides match TRBD2. This CDR3 region has 15 residues. The ends lost 2 bases at V and 2 bases at J; junction bases unmatched: 2. The germline gives CDR1 MGHRA, CDR2 YSYEKL. CDR3 coding DNA: TGCGCCAGCAGCCAAACTAGCGGGGCACAAGAGACCCAGTACTTC. Its protein product is CASSQTSGAQETQYF.

In this sample, this clonotype turned up a few times. The chain is built from TRBV7-9 and TRBJ2-5; 12 bases are a match to TRBD2. The germline V gene has CDR1 SEHNR and CDR2 FQNEAQ (reference sequence). The J segment lost 4 bases and the V segment lost 4 bases, leaving 4 bases of the junction unmatched. The CDR3 length is 15 residues. CDR3 in DNA: TGTGCCAGCAGCTCCGCGGGACTAGCGGGAGAGACCCAGTACTTC. Its protein product is CASSSAGLAGETQYF.

The V and J genes are TRBV2 and TRBJ1-2; 9 nucleotides align to TRBD1. Losses at the gene ends were 6 bases for V and 7 bases for J; bases not matched to a gene: 6. Germline V gene lookup returns CDR1 SNHLY and CDR2 FYNNEI. The CDR3 consists of 13 residues. CDR3 DNA sequence: TGTGCCAGCAGACTGGGACAGGGCTCTGGCTACACCTTC. Its protein product is CASRLGQGSGYTF.